The present entry profiles one TCR beta chain with its context. The antigen is undetermined. The data stem from a study of shared clonotypes between healthy human individuals. The length of the CDR3 is 15 residues. Germline V gene data show CDR1 as SGHDN and CDR2 as FVKESK. Trimming shortened V by 4 bases and J by 1 base, and 13 bases separated the two germline ends. Within Nashville, Tennessee resided all donors, each a Caucasian adult. Genomic DNA per cell subset filled all wells of several immunoSEQ plates. Only in-frame clones appear in the TCRdb table, and some are missing; sequencing was by immunoSEQ multiplex PCR. The sample lists over a million clones; nearly 99% were seen once. General study findings and limits: Clonotype sharing among donors was expected to depend on sequencing depth. Sorted-subset samples were not fully sequenced, rarefaction indicated.

The sequencing input was naive CD4+ T cells sorted from blood. Subset reported: CD45RA+ positively selected. V and J are TRBV14 and TRBJ1-1, with D possibly TRBD1 on 5 matching bases. The sequence was collected from a young man in good health. For the CDR3, the DNA is TGTGCCAGCAGCCTTACTGCCGGGGCGAACACTGAAGCTTTCTTT. Translation gives CASSLTAGANTEAFF. Filled out from reference TRBV14 and TRBJ1-1, the complete variable domain reads EAGVTQFPSHSVIEKGQTVTLRCDPISGHDNLYWYRRVMGKEIKFLLHFVKESKQDESGMPNNRFLAERTGGTYSTLKVQPAELEDSGVYFCASSLTAGANTEAFFGQGTRLTVV.